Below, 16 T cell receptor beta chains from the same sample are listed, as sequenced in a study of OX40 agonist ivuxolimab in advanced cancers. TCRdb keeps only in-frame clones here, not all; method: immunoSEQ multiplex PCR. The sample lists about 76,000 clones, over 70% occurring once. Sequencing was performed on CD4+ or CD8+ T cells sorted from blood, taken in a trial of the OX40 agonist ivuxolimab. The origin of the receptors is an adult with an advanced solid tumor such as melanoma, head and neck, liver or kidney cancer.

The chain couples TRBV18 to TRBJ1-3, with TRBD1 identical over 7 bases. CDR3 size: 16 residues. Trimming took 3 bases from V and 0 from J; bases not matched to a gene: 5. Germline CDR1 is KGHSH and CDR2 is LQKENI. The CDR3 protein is CASSPLTGTSGNTIYF. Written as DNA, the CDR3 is TGTGCCAGCTCACCCTTGACAGGGACCTCTGGAAACACCATATATTTT.

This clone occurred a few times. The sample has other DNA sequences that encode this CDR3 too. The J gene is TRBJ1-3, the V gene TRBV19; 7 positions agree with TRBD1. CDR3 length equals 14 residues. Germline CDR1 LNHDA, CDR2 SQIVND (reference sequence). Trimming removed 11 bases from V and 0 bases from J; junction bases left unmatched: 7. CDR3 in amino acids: CASTRGGSGNTIYF. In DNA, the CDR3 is TGTGCCTCCACCAGGGGGGGCTCTGGAAACACCATATATTTT.

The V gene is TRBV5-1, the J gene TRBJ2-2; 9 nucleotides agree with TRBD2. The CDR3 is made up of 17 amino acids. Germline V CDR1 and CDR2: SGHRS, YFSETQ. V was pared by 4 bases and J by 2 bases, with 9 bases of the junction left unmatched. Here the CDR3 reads CASSGSTSGLNTGELFF. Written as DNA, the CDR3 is TGCGCCAGCAGCGGGTCGACTAGCGGCCTAAACACCGGGGAGCTGTTTTTT.

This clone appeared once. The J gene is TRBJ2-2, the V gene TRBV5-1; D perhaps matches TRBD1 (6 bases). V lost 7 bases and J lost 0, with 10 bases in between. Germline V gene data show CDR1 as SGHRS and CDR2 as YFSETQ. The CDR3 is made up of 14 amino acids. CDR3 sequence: CASGDTPNTGELFF. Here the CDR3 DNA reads TGCGCCAGCGGGGACACCCCGAACACCGGGGAGCTGTTTTTT.

The CDR3 is CASSLMGGSYNEQFF. The CDR3 region has the DNA TGCGCCAGCAGCTTGATGGGGGGCTCCTACAATGAGCAGTTCTTC. The chain links TRBV5-1 to TRBJ2-1, with a weak D call TRBD2 (6 bases). The germline gives CDR1 SGHRS, CDR2 YFSETQ. This CDR3 has 15 amino acids. Trimming took 1 base from V and 0 from J, leaving 8 bases between them.

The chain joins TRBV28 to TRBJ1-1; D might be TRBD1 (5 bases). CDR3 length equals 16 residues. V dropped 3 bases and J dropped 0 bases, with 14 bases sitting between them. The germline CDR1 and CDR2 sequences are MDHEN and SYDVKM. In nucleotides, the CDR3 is TGTGCCAGCAGTTTTGGGACTCAGACAGTGAACACTGAAGCTTTCTTT. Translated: CASSFGTQTVNTEAFF.

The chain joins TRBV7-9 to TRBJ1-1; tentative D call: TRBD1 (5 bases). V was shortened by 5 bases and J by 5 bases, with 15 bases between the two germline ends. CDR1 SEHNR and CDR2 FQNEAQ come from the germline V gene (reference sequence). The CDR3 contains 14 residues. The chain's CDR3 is CASSPSAGGTEAFF. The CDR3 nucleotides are TGTGCCAGCAGCCCAAGTGCCGGGGGGACTGAAGCTTTCTTT.

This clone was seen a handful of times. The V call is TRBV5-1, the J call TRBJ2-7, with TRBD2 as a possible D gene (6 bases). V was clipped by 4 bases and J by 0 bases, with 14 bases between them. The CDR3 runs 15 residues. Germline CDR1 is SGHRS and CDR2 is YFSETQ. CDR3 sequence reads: CASSHAGTSSYEQYF. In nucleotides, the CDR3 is TGCGCCAGCAGCCACGCCGGGACTTCCTCCTACGAGCAGTACTTC.

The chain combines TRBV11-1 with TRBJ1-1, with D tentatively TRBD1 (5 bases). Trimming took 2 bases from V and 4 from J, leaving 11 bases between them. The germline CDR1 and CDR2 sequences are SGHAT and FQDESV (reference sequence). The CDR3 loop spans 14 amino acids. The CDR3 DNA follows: TGTGCCAGCAGCTTAATGGCAGGGAGCACTGAAGCTTTCTTT. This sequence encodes CASSLMAGSTEAFF.

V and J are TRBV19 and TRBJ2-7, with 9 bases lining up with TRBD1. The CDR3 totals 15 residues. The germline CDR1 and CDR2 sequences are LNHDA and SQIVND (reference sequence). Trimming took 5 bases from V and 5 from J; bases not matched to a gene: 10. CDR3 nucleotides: TGTGCCAGTAGTCCCCTGGACAGGGGAATCCACGAGCAGTACTTC. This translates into CASSPLDRGIHEQYF.

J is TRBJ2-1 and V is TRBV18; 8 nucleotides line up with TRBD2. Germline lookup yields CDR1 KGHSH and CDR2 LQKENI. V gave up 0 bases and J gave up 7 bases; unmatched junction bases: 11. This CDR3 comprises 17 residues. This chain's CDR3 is CASSPPTGGLIMNEQFF. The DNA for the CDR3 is TGTGCCAGCTCACCACCCACGGGAGGGCTGATTATGAATGAGCAGTTCTTC. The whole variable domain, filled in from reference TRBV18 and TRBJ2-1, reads NAGVMQNPRHLVRRRGQEARLRCSPMKGHSHVYWYRQLPEEGLKFMVYLQKENIIDESGMPKERFSAEFPKEGPSILRIQQVVRGDSAAYFCASSPPTGGLIMNEQFFGPGTRLTVL.

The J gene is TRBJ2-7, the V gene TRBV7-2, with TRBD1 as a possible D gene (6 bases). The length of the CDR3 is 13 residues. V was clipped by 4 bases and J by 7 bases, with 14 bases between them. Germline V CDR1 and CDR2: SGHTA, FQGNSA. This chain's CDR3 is CASSSDLQGEQYF. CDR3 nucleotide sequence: TGTGCCAGCAGCTCGGACCTTCAGGGGGAGCAGTACTTC.

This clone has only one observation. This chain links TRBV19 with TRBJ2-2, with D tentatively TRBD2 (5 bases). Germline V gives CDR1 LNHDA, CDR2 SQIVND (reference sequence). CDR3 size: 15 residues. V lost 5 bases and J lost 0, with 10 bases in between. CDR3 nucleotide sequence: TGTGCCAGTAGTGCCCGGACTGCGAACACCGGGGAGCTGTTTTTT. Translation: CASSARTANTGELFF. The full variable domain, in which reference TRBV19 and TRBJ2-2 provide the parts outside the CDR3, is DGGITQSPKYLFRKEGQNVTLSCEQNLNHDAMYWYRQDPGQGLRLIYYSQIVNDFQKGDIAEGYSVSREKKESFPLTVTSAQKNPTAFYLCASSARTANTGELFFGEGSRLTVL.

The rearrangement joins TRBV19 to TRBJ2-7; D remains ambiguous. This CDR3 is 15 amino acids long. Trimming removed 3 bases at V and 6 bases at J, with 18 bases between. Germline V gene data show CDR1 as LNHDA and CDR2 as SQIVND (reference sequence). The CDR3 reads CASSILPRAQAEQYF. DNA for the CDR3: TGTGCCAGTAGTATCTTACCTCGGGCACAAGCCGAGCAGTACTTC. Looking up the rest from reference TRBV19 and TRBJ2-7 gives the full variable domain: DGGITQSPKYLFRKEGQNVTLSCEQNLNHDAMYWYRQDPGQGLRLIYYSQIVNDFQKGDIAEGYSVSREKKESFPLTVTSAQKNPTAFYLCASSILPRAQAEQYFGPGTRLTVT.

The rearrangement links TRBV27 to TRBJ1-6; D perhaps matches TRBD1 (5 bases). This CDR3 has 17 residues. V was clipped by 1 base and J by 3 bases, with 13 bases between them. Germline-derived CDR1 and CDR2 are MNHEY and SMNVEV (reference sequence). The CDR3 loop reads CASSLFQGGGYNSPLHF. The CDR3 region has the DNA TGTGCCAGCAGTTTATTCCAGGGAGGAGGCTATAATTCACCCCTCCACTTT.

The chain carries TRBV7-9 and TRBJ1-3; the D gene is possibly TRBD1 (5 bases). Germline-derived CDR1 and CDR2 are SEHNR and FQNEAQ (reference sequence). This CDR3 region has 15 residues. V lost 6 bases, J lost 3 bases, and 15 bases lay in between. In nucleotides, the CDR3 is TGTGCCAGCAGGATTGCAGGGAGAAGTGGAAACACCATATATTTT. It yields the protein CASRIAGRSGNTIYF.